This entry lists 27 T cell receptor beta chains sequenced from one sample in a study of cytomegalovirus exposure and HLA in healthy donors. Generated by immunoSEQ multiplex PCR, the TCRdb table keeps only in-frame clones and is missing some. Of some 150,000 clones in the sample, about 95% were seen once. Sequenced input: PBMCs. The origin of the receptors is a man between 18 and 29 years old in good health and CMV-seropositive.

The rearrangement uses TRBV10-3 and TRBJ2-7; no clear D gene. This CDR3 has 12 residues. Germline V gene lookup returns CDR1 ENHRY and CDR2 SYGVKD. Between the trimmed V and J ends, which lost 2 bases and 1 base, there was a span of 3 bases. The CDR3 is CAISEPSYEQYF. The CDR3 DNA follows: TGTGCCATCAGTGAGCCATCCTACGAGCAGTACTTC.

J is TRBJ1-2 and V is TRBV10-2; D gene uncertain. The CDR3 has 14 amino acids. Germline V lookup: CDR1 WSHSY, CDR2 SAAADI. V dropped 4 bases and J dropped 2 bases, with 11 bases sitting between them. CDR3 in amino acids: CASSGWAPNYGYTF. CDR3 DNA sequence: TGCGCCAGCAGTGGGTGGGCACCCAACTATGGCTACACCTTC.

V usage is TRBV15 and J usage is TRBJ2-7, with D tentatively TRBD2 (6 bases). This CDR3 has 15 residues. Trimming left V 1 base short and J 2 bases short, with 12 bases between. The germline gives CDR1 LNHNV, CDR2 YYDKDF (reference sequence). The CDR3 DNA follows: TGTGCCACCAGCAGAGGGAGGGATTGGCCCTACGAGCAGTACTTC. It yields the protein CATSRGRDWPYEQYF. Drawing the rest from reference TRBV15 and TRBJ2-7, the complete variable domain is DAMVIQNPRYQVTQFGKPVTLSCSQTLNHNVMYWYQQKSSQAPKLLFHYYDKDFNNEADTPDNFQSRRPNTSFCFLDIRSPGLGDTAMYLCATSRGRDWPYEQYFGPGTRLTVT.

The chain joins TRBV2 to TRBJ2-1; possibly TRBD1 for D (5 bases). Deletions cut 4 bases from V and 10 bases from J, with 14 bases between. CDR1 and CDR2 from the germline V gene are SNHLY and FYNNEI. CDR3 length equals 13 residues. The CDR3 reads CASSGVGELEQFF. The CDR3 DNA follows: TGTGCCAGCAGTGGGGTAGGGGAATTGGAGCAGTTCTTC.

The rearrangement uses TRBV28 and TRBJ2-1, with 10 bases fitting TRBD1. V lost 3 bases to trimming and J lost 5 bases; unmatched junction nucleotides: 7. CDR1 is MDHEN and CDR2 is SYDVKM in the germline V gene. The CDR3 length is 16 residues. The CDR3 spells CASSFRGTGANNEQFF. The CDR3 DNA reads as TGTGCCAGCAGTTTTAGAGGGACAGGGGCCAACAATGAGCAGTTCTTC.

This chain connects TRBV9 to TRBJ2-1, with TRBD2 matching over 12 bases. Germline V gene lookup returns CDR1 SGDLS and CDR2 YYNGEE. Germline trimming cut 0 bases from V and 6 bases from J; bases unmatched to any gene: 13. The CDR3 is 19 residues long. In DNA form, the CDR3 reads TGTGCCAGCAGCGTAGGTATAGGGCTAGCGGGAGGGCCGGGCAATGAGCAGTTCTTC. It yields the protein CASSVGIGLAGGPGNEQFF.

The chain combines TRBV7-9 with TRBJ2-1, with 10 bases aligning to TRBD2. This CDR3 comprises 16 residues. Germline CDR1 reads SEHNR; CDR2 reads FQNEAQ (reference sequence). J lost 8 bases, V lost 1 base, and 8 bases had no gene match. Here the CDR3 DNA reads TGTGCCAGCAGCTTAGTGCTGAGCGGGAGGGCCGATGAGCAGTTCTTC. This gives the protein CASSLVLSGRADEQFF.

With regard to this clone: In this CDR3 the conserved last residue, phenylalanine or tryptophan, is missing, so a read error is likely. V and J are TRBV5-6 and TRBJ1-2; no definite D call. The length of the CDR3 is 13 residues. Germline V gene lookup returns CDR1 SGHDT and CDR2 YYEEEE. Trimming stripped 3 bases from V and 9 bases from J, with 15 bases between. CDR3 amino acids: CASSYGRTSRYTL. The CDR3 DNA sequence: TGTGCCAGCAGCTATGGGCGCACTAGTCGCTACACCCTC.

This rearrangement joins TRBV5-1 to TRBJ1-1, with D perhaps matching TRBD1 (6 bases). From germline, CDR1 is SGHRS and CDR2 YFSETQ. This CDR3 spans 15 amino acids. Between the trimmed V and J ends, which lost 3 bases and 0 bases, there was a span of 12 bases. The CDR3 nucleotides are TGCGCCAGCAGCTACCAAGACAGGCTGAACACTGAAGCTTTCTTT. Residues: CASSYQDRLNTEAFF.

The chain has TRBV16 and TRBJ1-5, with a weak D call TRBD1 (6 bases). V shed 3 bases and J shed 2 bases, with 8 bases lying between them. CDR1 KGHSY and CDR2 FQNENV come from the germline V gene. CDR3 length equals 14 residues. This chain's CDR3 is CASSQGAGNQPQHF. The CDR3 region has the DNA TGTGCCAGCAGCCAGGGGGCAGGCAATCAGCCCCAGCATTTT.

DNA for the CDR3: TGTGCCAGCAGTTGGACAGGCGGTAACACTGAAGCTTTCTTT. Protein product: CASSWTGGNTEAFF. The chain is built from TRBV27 and TRBJ1-1; 7 bases fit TRBD1. CDR3 length equals 14 residues. The ends lost 4 bases at V and 2 bases at J; junction bases unmatched: 4. Germline V gives CDR1 MNHEY, CDR2 SMNVEV (reference sequence).

The CDR3 sequence: CASSLGVLGGTDTQYF. The CDR3 DNA reads TGTGCCAGCAGCTTAGGAGTGTTAGGGGGCACAGATACGCAGTATTTT. This sequence joins TRBV11-2 and TRBJ2-3, with TRBD1 as a possible D gene (5 bases). Germline values: CDR1 SGHAT, CDR2 FQNNGV. Trimming removed 1 base from V and 1 base from J, with 12 bases in between. This CDR3 has 16 residues.

The gene calls are TRBV28 and TRBJ1-2; D uncertain. This CDR3 region has 13 residues. Per the germline V gene, CDR1 is MDHEN and CDR2 is SYDVKM. Trimming took 3 bases from V and 8 from J, leaving 13 bases between them. The CDR3 nucleotides read TGTGCCAGCAGTTTGGGGAGGGAGGTCGGCTACACCTTC. Translated, it gives CASSLGREVGYTF.

This clone was observed once. The V call is TRBV9, the J call TRBJ2-2, with 10 bases identical to TRBD1. The V and J ends lost 0 bases and 9 bases, in that order; junction bases with no gene match: 5. Germline V gives CDR1 SGDLS, CDR2 YYNGEE. The CDR3 has 15 residues. CDR3 residues: CASSVGTGGSRELFF. DNA for the CDR3: TGTGCCAGCAGCGTAGGGACAGGGGGATCCCGGGAGCTGTTTTTT.

The J gene is TRBJ2-3, the V gene TRBV19; 7 bases are shared with TRBD1. V trimming: 1 base; J trimming: 2 bases; junction bases outside the gene matches: 3. The CDR3 is 15 amino acids. Germline loops: CDR1 LNHDA, CDR2 SQIVND (reference sequence). The DNA of the CDR3 is TGTGCCAGTAGTATAGGGGGGACAGACACAGATACGCAGTATTTT. Translating gives CASSIGGTDTDTQYF.

V and J are TRBV28 and TRBJ2-5; the D gene is possibly TRBD1 (6 bases). This CDR3 contains 14 residues. The germline CDR1 and CDR2 sequences are MDHEN and SYDVKM. Trimming stripped 6 bases from V and 1 base from J, with 12 bases between. The CDR3 region has the DNA TGTGCCAGCAGCCCGGACAGAACCCAAGAGACCCAGTACTTC. It is translated as CASSPDRTQETQYF.

Only one count was recorded for this clone. V is TRBV5-1 and J is TRBJ2-7; D remains ambiguous. The CDR3 has 16 amino acids. Germline values: CDR1 SGHRS, CDR2 YFSETQ. The ends were cut back, 0 bases at V and 0 bases at J, with 13 bases in the middle. The CDR3 nucleotides read TGCGCCAGCAGCTTGGGTCGAGCGTTCGACTCCTACGAGCAGTACTTC. The encoded protein is CASSLGRAFDSYEQYF.

The chain combines TRBV2 with TRBJ1-1, with D perhaps matching TRBD1 (6 bases). This CDR3 region has 14 residues. Germline CDR1 is SNHLY and CDR2 is FYNNEI. V dropped 4 bases and J dropped 4 bases, with 13 bases sitting between them. CDR3 residues: CASSVLQGSTEAFF. CDR3 nucleotides: TGTGCCAGCAGTGTCTTGCAGGGGAGCACTGAAGCTTTCTTT. Drawing the rest from reference TRBV2 and TRBJ1-1, the complete variable domain is EPEVTQTPSHQVTQMGQEVILRCVPISNHLYFYWYRQILGQKVEFLVSFYNNEISEKSEIFDDQFSVERPDGSNFTLKIRSTKLEDSAMYFCASSVLQGSTEAFFGQGTRLTVV.

The V and J genes are TRBV7-2 and TRBJ2-3, with a tentative D call TRBD1 (6 bases). This CDR3 spans 17 amino acids. V was cut by 2 bases and J by 1 base, with 16 bases left in between. The germline V gene has CDR1 SGHTA and CDR2 FQGNSA. Here the CDR3 DNA reads TGTGCCAGCAGCTTAAAACAGGGTCCAACAGGCACAGATACGCAGTATTTT. Translation gives CASSLKQGPTGTDTQYF.

The chain uses TRBV6-5 and TRBJ1-1, with 7 bases matching TRBD1. The junction had 4 bases not matched to a gene; V was cut back by 3 bases and J by 6 bases. The CDR3 runs to 13 residues. Germline-derived CDR1 and CDR2 are MNHEY and SVGAGI. This chain's CDR3 is CASSYPGQSEAFF. DNA of the CDR3: TGTGCCAGCAGTTATCCGGGACAGTCTGAAGCTTTCTTT.

V is TRBV7-9 and J is TRBJ1-1; D possibly corresponds to TRBD1 (5 bases). V gave up 1 base and J gave up 0 bases, with 9 bases separating them. CDR1 SEHNR and CDR2 FQNEAQ come from the germline V gene (reference sequence). The CDR3 is 15 residues long. CDR3 bases: TGTGCCAGCAGCTTAGGTGACAGCATGAACACTGAAGCTTTCTTT. Amino acids: CASSLGDSMNTEAFF. Using reference TRBV7-9 and TRBJ1-1 for the parts outside the CDR3, the full variable domain is DTGVSQNPRHKITKRGQNVTFRCDPISEHNRLYWYRQTLGQGPEFLTYFQNEAQLEKSRLLSDRFSAERPKGSFSTLEIQRTEQGDSAMYLCASSLGDSMNTEAFFGQGTRLTVV.

The chain joins TRBV7-2 to TRBJ1-1, with 10 bases that match TRBD1. This CDR3 is 14 amino acids long. Trimming at V came to 5 bases and at J to 10 bases, leaving 10 bases not matched to a gene. CDR1 is SGHTA and CDR2 is FQGNSA in the germline V gene. The CDR3 reads CASSKTGGREAAFF. CDR3 DNA: TGTGCCAGCAGCAAGACAGGGGGCAGGGAGGCAGCTTTCTTT.

The CDR3 DNA reads TGTGCCAGCAGTGGAGACAGGACAAATGAAAAACTGTTTTTT. This codes for CASSGDRTNEKLFF. The chain links TRBV2 to TRBJ1-4; tentatively, D is TRBD1 (6 bases). V was trimmed by 4 bases and J by 5 bases, leaving 11 bases between them. The CDR3 has 14 amino acids. The germline CDR1 and CDR2 sequences are SNHLY and FYNNEI.

The chain carries TRBV29-1 and TRBJ2-7, with 8 bases lining up with TRBD1. J gave up 5 bases and V 1 base, and 7 bases lay outside the gene matches. The CDR3 loop spans 14 amino acids. CDR1 SQVTM and CDR2 ANQGSEA come from the germline V gene. The CDR3 loop reads CSVEVMPGGHEQYF. Written as DNA, the CDR3 is TGCAGCGTTGAAGTAATGCCAGGGGGCCACGAGCAGTACTTC.

The chain recombines TRBV25-1 with TRBJ2-1, with D perhaps matching TRBD1 (5 bases). The CDR3 length is 18 residues. Germline V lookup: CDR1 MGHDK, CDR2 SYGVNS. V lost 0 bases to trimming and J lost 2 bases, with 17 bases between them. DNA of the CDR3: TGTGCCAGCAGTGAATACTTTTTCGAGGCAGGGACCTACAATGAGCAGTTCTTC. Amino acids: CASSEYFFEAGTYNEQFF.

V and J are TRBV5-4 and TRBJ2-7; possibly TRBD2 for D (5 bases). This CDR3 spans 14 amino acids. CDR1 and CDR2 from the germline V gene are SGHNT and YYREEE (reference sequence). V was shortened by 2 bases and J by 1 base, with 10 bases between the two germline ends. The CDR3, as DNA: TGTGCCAGCAGCTTCCAGGAGCGGTCCTACGAGCAGTACTTC. It translates to CASSFQERSYEQYF.

The chain employs TRBV5-1 and TRBJ2-1; TRBD2 matches at 8 bases. CDR1 and CDR2 from the germline V gene are SGHRS and YFSETQ. J gave up 5 bases and V 0 bases, and 4 bases lay outside the gene matches. There are 15 residues in the CDR3. CDR3: CASSLAAGVHNEQFF. The CDR3 coding sequence is TGCGCCAGCAGCTTGGCAGCGGGAGTACACAATGAGCAGTTCTTC. The full variable domain, its missing parts supplied by reference TRBV5-1 and TRBJ2-1, is KAGVTQTPRYLIKTRGQQVTLSCSPISGHRSVSWYQQTPGQGLQFLFEYFSETQRNKGNFPGRFSGRQFSNSRSEMNVSTLELGDSALYLCASSLAAGVHNEQFFGPGTRLTVL.